Listed below are T cell receptor beta chains from one sample, sequenced in a study of T cell changes during pregnancy in multiple sclerosis. This table comes from immunoSEQ multiplex PCR, and its TCRdb copy is limited to in-frame clones, with some not included. The sample has tens of thousands of clones; around nine tenths are singletons. This specimen was CD4+ T cells from peripheral blood mononuclear cells, taken in the second trimester of pregnancy. All receptors come from a female donor with multiple sclerosis, enrolled in a pregnancy study. CDR3s include the opening cysteine and the closing phenylalanine or tryptophan. D genes are given only for firm matches. A clone size is listed for some rows: how often the clone was seen (once, few, many), or a class if it is expanded.

d_call: TRBD2; clone_size: .; j_call: TRBJ2-1; v_call: TRBV11-2; cdr3_aa: CASSRGAGGYNEQFF; cdr3_nt: TGTGCCAGCAGCCGTGGAGCGGGGGGTTACAATGAGCAGTTCTTC
d_call: .; clone_size: .; j_call: TRBJ2-7; v_call: TRBV29-1; cdr3_aa: CSTGTYREQYF; cdr3_nt: TGCAGCACCGGGACATATCGCGAGCAGTACTTC
d_call: .; clone_size: .; j_call: TRBJ1-4; v_call: TRBV18; cdr3_aa: CASSPGDIRNEKLFF; cdr3_nt: TGTGCCAGCTCGCCCGGGGACATACGTAATGAAAAACTGTTTTTT
d_call: .; clone_size: .; j_call: TRBJ2-5; v_call: TRBV7-2; cdr3_aa: CASSSTWGGTQEAQYF; cdr3_nt: TGTGCCAGCAGCTCAACTTGGGGGGGGACACAAGAGGCCCAGTACTTC
d_call: .; clone_size: .; j_call: TRBJ1-1; v_call: TRBV6-6; cdr3_aa: CASSYLGQNTEAFF; cdr3_nt: TGTGCCAGCAGTTACTTGGGCCAGAACACTGAAGCTTTCTTT
d_call: TRBD1; clone_size: .; j_call: TRBJ1-2; v_call: TRBV6-5; cdr3_aa: CASRADRGRGYGYTF; cdr3_nt: TGTGCCAGCAGAGCTGACAGGGGCAGAGGCTATGGCTACACCTTC
d_call: TRBD1; clone_size: .; j_call: TRBJ2-7; v_call: TRBV10-1; cdr3_aa: CASNKTGTEGHEQYF; cdr3_nt: TGCGCCAGCAATAAAACCGGGACAGAAGGCCACGAGCAGTACTTC
d_call: TRBD2; clone_size: .; j_call: TRBJ2-7; v_call: TRBV28; cdr3_aa: CASRDTSASPYEQYF; cdr3_nt: TGTGCCAGCAGAGACACTAGCGCAAGCCCCTACGAGCAGTACTTC
d_call: .; clone_size: once; j_call: TRBJ1-3; v_call: TRBV19; cdr3_aa: CASTGGALASGNTIYF; cdr3_nt: TGTGCCAGTACCGGTGGGGCACTCGCCTCTGGAAACACCATATATTTT
d_call: TRBD1; clone_size: once; j_call: TRBJ1-1; v_call: TRBV4-1; cdr3_aa: CASSPTIDRGRTEAFF; cdr3_nt: TGCGCCAGCAGCCCAACAATCGACAGGGGTCGCACTGAAGCTTTCTTT
d_call: .; clone_size: .; j_call: TRBJ1-1; v_call: TRBV5-1; cdr3_aa: CASSGTPNTEAFF; cdr3_nt: TGCGCCAGCAGCGGGACACCGAACACTGAAGCTTTCTTT
d_call: TRBD2; clone_size: .; j_call: TRBJ2-1; v_call: TRBV9; cdr3_aa: CASSPRGGGTYNEQFF; cdr3_nt: TGTGCCAGCAGCCCCCGGGGGGGAGGGACGTACAATGAGCAGTTCTTC
d_call: .; clone_size: .; j_call: TRBJ1-4; v_call: TRBV19; cdr3_aa: CASSIAMAEKLFF; cdr3_nt: TGTGCCAGTAGTATCGCCATGGCTGAAAAACTGTTTTTT
d_call: TRBD1; clone_size: .; j_call: TRBJ1-3; v_call: TRBV5-1; cdr3_aa: CASSFWTGETIYF; cdr3_nt: TGCGCCAGCAGTTTTTGGACAGGGGAGACCATATATTTT
d_call: .; clone_size: .; j_call: TRBJ2-7; v_call: TRBV28; cdr3_aa: CASSLYSGSYEQYF; cdr3_nt: TGTGCCAGCAGTTTATATTCAGGGTCCTACGAGCAGTACTTC
d_call: TRBD1; clone_size: .; j_call: TRBJ2-6; v_call: TRBV5-1; cdr3_aa: CASSATGTGASGANVLTF; cdr3_nt: TGCGCCAGCAGCGCAACCGGGACAGGGGCATCTGGGGCCAACGTCCTGACTTTC
d_call: .; clone_size: .; j_call: TRBJ1-5; v_call: TRBV28; cdr3_aa: CASVPGGGGQPQHF; cdr3_nt: TGTGCCAGCGTTCCCGGCGGGGGCGGTCAGCCCCAGCATTTT
d_call: TRBD1; clone_size: .; j_call: TRBJ1-1; v_call: TRBV30; cdr3_aa: CAWSGDFRQGAIAFF; cdr3_nt: TGTGCCTGGAGTGGGGATTTCAGACAGGGGGCGATAGCTTTCTTT